This T cell receptor (beta chain) was obtained from a study of T cell changes during pregnancy in multiple sclerosis. Produced via immunoSEQ multiplex PCR; TCRdb's table is partial and in-frame only. The sample consists of fewer than 70,000 clones, 92% of them appearing once. The source of this sequence is a female donor in good health, enrolled as a control in a pregnancy study. The sample in question was peripheral blood, obtained in the second trimester of pregnancy.

CDR3 sequence (DNA): TGTGCCAGCAGCTTAGATCCATCAGATGAGCAGTTCTTC. It translates to CASSLDPSDEQFF. V gene TRBV7-9 combines with J gene TRBJ2-1; D gene uncertain. The CDR3 length is 13 residues. The germline V and J ends were trimmed by 1 base and 8 bases, with 9 bases remaining between them. The germline V gene has CDR1 SEHNR and CDR2 FQNEAQ (reference sequence).